The 30 T cell receptor beta chains below come from one sample, sequenced in a study of shared clonotypes between healthy human individuals. Some clones are missing from TCRdb's copy, which holds only in-frame ones; the method was immunoSEQ multiplex PCR. The table has about 470,000 clones, roughly 77% seen once. The sequencing sample was made of PBMCs. These receptors all stem from a woman in her 40s in good health. Some clones in this sample may be carry-over from other donors' samples.

The chain couples TRBV7-3 to TRBJ2-7, with D perhaps given as TRBD1 or TRBD2 (6 bases each). Trimming cost V 5 bases and J 6 bases, with 20 bases left between them. The V gene's germline CDR1 is SGHTA and CDR2 FQGTGA. The CDR3 runs to 15 residues. The CDR3 loop is CASSPGRFGGGEQYF. In DNA, the CDR3 is TGTGCCAGCAGCCCAGGACGGTTTGGAGGGGGCGAGCAGTACTTC.

This sequence joins TRBV2 and TRBJ1-1; tentative D call: TRBD1 (5 bases). Trimming cost V 5 bases and J 7 bases, with 14 bases left between them. The CDR3 is 13 amino acids. CDR1 and CDR2 (germline): SNHLY, FYNNEI. Here the CDR3 DNA reads TGTGCCAGCAGTAGAATTCCCCAGGGTGAAGCTTTCTTT. Amino acid sequence: CASSRIPQGEAFF.

This clone was seen a handful of times. This sequence joins TRBV5-4 and TRBJ2-7, with 9 bases lining up with TRBD2. The CDR3 consists of 15 residues. V was pared by 4 bases and J by 3 bases, with 8 bases of the junction left unmatched. Germline CDR1 reads SGHNT; CDR2 reads YYREEE (reference sequence). The CDR3 loop is CASSLPLAGYYEQYF. As DNA, the CDR3 is TGTGCCAGCAGCCTCCCACTAGCGGGTTACTACGAGCAGTACTTC. Based on the CDR3 plus reference TRBV5-4 and TRBJ2-7, the full variable domain is ETGVTQSPTHLIKTRGQQVTLRCSSQSGHNTVSWYQQALGQGPQFIFQYYREEENGRGNFPPRFSGLQFPNYSSELNVNALELDDSALYLCASSLPLAGYYEQYFGPGTRLTVT.

The rearrangement links TRBV2 to TRBJ2-1; 10 bases are a match to TRBD1. The CDR3 has 14 amino acids. The J segment lost 4 bases and the V segment lost 8 bases, leaving 5 bases of the junction unmatched. The V gene's germline CDR1 is SNHLY and CDR2 FYNNEI. The DNA for the CDR3 is TGTGCCAGCTGCTGGACAGGGGGATACAATGAGCAGTTCTTC. It encodes CASCWTGGYNEQFF. Complete variable domain (other parts from reference TRBV2 and TRBJ2-1): EPEVTQTPSHQVTQMGQEVILRCVPISNHLYFYWYRQILGQKVEFLVSFYNNEISEKSEIFDDQFSVERPDGSNFTLKIRSTKLEDSAMYFCASCWTGGYNEQFFGPGTRLTVL.

CDR3 in amino acids: CASSLQPTSGTSYEQYF. As DNA, the CDR3 is TGCGCCAGCAGCTTGCAACCGACTAGCGGGACCTCCTACGAGCAGTACTTC. J is TRBJ2-7 and V is TRBV5-1; 11 bases are a match to TRBD2. The CDR3 covers 17 residues. Germline loops: CDR1 SGHRS, CDR2 YFSETQ. V lost 1 base and J lost 0; bases outside the gene matches: 6. The full variable domain, with the rest looked up from reference TRBV5-1 and TRBJ2-7, is KAGVTQTPRYLIKTRGQQVTLSCSPISGHRSVSWYQQTPGQGLQFLFEYFSETQRNKGNFPGRFSGRQFSNSRSEMNVSTLELGDSALYLCASSLQPTSGTSYEQYFGPGTRLTVT.

As to this clone: The same CDR3 also results from other DNA sequences found in this sample. The gene calls are TRBV29-1 and TRBJ2-6; D might be TRBD1 (6 bases). The CDR3 sequence is 15 residues long. The germline V gene has CDR1 SQVTM and CDR2 ANQGSEA. Trimming removed 4 bases at V and 2 bases at J, with 12 bases between. CDR3 region: CSVGGRGTGANVLTF. In DNA, the CDR3 is TGCAGCGTTGGGGGGCGAGGAACTGGGGCCAACGTCCTGACTTTC.

The rearrangement joins TRBV7-3 to TRBJ2-4; 10 positions match TRBD2. Losses at the gene ends were 3 bases for V and 5 bases for J; bases not matched to a gene: 4. CDR1 SGHTA and CDR2 FQGTGA come from the germline V gene. This CDR3 spans 15 amino acids. The chain's CDR3 is CASSLSGRAENIQYF. CDR3 nucleotides: TGTGCCAGCAGCTTGAGCGGGAGGGCCGAAAACATTCAGTACTTC.

This chain joins TRBV7-9 and TRBJ1-4, with a possible D match to TRBD1 (5 bases). CDR3 size: 14 residues. With 5 bases removed from V and 6 bases from J, the gap between germline ends came to 13 bases. Germline V gene lookup returns CDR1 SEHNR and CDR2 FQNEAQ (reference sequence). The CDR3 DNA sequence: TGTGCCAGCAGCCCCACCCTGGGGGATGAAAAACTGTTTTTT. Its protein product is CASSPTLGDEKLFF.

This chain uses TRBV25-1 with TRBJ2-2; a weak D match, TRBD1 (6 bases). V lost 1 base to trimming and J lost 7 bases, with 16 bases between them. There are 16 residues in the CDR3. Germline CDR1 reads MGHDK; CDR2 reads SYGVNS. CDR3 loop: CASSEWLAQGGGELFF. The CDR3 DNA reads TGTGCCAGCAGTGAATGGTTGGCACAGGGTGGCGGGGAGCTGTTTTTT.

The J gene is TRBJ2-5, the V gene TRBV5-1; 11 bases are a match to TRBD1. The germline CDR1 and CDR2 sequences are SGHRS and YFSETQ. This CDR3 is 16 amino acids long. V lost 4 bases, J lost 4 bases, and 9 bases stayed unmatched. CDR3 residues: CASSPDRGRLRETQYF. The CDR3 DNA reads as TGCGCCAGCAGCCCGGACAGGGGGCGGCTACGAGAGACCCAGTACTTC.

This rearrangement joins TRBV11-1 to TRBJ1-2; 9 bases align to TRBD1. Per germline, CDR1 SGHAT and CDR2 FQDESV (reference sequence). The V segment lost 2 bases and the J segment 5 bases; nucleotides outside the gene matches: 3. The CDR3 length is 14 residues. The CDR3 sequence is CASSLSGTGYGYTF. CDR3 DNA: TGTGCCAGCAGCTTATCCGGGACAGGGTATGGCTACACCTTC.

The chain is built from TRBV5-1 and TRBJ2-3; TRBD2 matches at 8 bases. In germline, CDR1 is SGHRS, CDR2 YFSETQ. The CDR3 runs 13 residues. The V segment lost 8 bases and the J segment 3 bases; nucleotides outside the gene matches: 5. The CDR3 DNA sequence: TGCGCCAGTGCCCAGCGGGAGACAGATACGCAGTATTTT. As protein: CASAQRETDTQYF.

This chain joins TRBV7-6 and TRBJ2-3; tentatively, D is TRBD1 (5 bases). Germline assignment: CDR1 SGHVS and CDR2 FNYEAQ. Deletions cut 2 bases from V and 2 bases from J, with 8 bases between. The CDR3 length is 14 residues. The CDR3 region is CASSLSRATDTQYF. The CDR3 nucleotides read TGTGCCAGCAGCTTAAGCAGGGCCACAGATACGCAGTATTTT.

The chain carries TRBV28 and TRBJ2-6, with D possibly being TRBD1 or TRBD2 (6 bases each). This CDR3 spans 15 amino acids. Germline V CDR1 and CDR2: MDHEN, SYDVKM. The V and J ends lost 3 bases and 2 bases respectively, with 8 bases between them. This CDR3 reads CASSFGGPGANVLTF. CDR3 nucleotide sequence: TGTGCCAGCAGTTTCGGGGGCCCTGGGGCCAACGTCCTGACTTTC.

J is TRBJ2-1 and V is TRBV7-9; 10 bases map to TRBD2. Germline trimming cut 3 bases from V and 8 bases from J; bases unmatched to any gene: 10. The CDR3 consists of 16 residues. CDR1 SEHNR and CDR2 FQNEAQ come from the germline V gene (reference sequence). CDR3 DNA: TGTGCCAGCAGCTTGATCAGCGGGAGGGCTGGGCATGAGCAGTTCTTC. Its translation: CASSLISGRAGHEQFF.

To note about this clone: This CDR3 is also generated by other DNA sequences in the sample. The rearrangement uses TRBV28 and TRBJ1-2; 7 nucleotides line up with TRBD1. J gave up 3 bases and V 6 bases, and 4 bases lay outside the gene matches. The V gene's germline CDR1 is MDHEN and CDR2 SYDVKM. This CDR3 contains 13 residues. CDR3 bases: TGTGCCAGCAGGTCCGGGACAGACTATGGCTACACCTTC. Translated, it gives CASRSGTDYGYTF.

This clone is a singleton in its sample. This sequence joins TRBV30 and TRBJ2-7; no definite D call. Trimming shortened V by 0 bases and J by 3 bases, and 9 bases separated the two germline ends. The CDR3 has 13 amino acids. Germline V CDR1 and CDR2: GTSNPN, SVGIG (reference sequence). CDR3 nucleotide sequence: TGTGCCTGGAGTGTGGGAACAAACTACGAGCAGTACTTC. This encodes CAWSVGTNYEQYF.

This sequence joins TRBV30 and TRBJ2-7; 9 positions agree with TRBD1. CDR3 size: 13 residues. Unmatched junction bases numbered 3, after V lost 3 bases and J lost 3 bases. In germline, CDR1 is GTSNPN, CDR2 SVGIG (reference sequence). The CDR3 DNA sequence: TGTGCCTGGAGCCCGGGACAGGGCTACGAGCAGTACTTC. As protein: CAWSPGQGYEQYF.

The chain uses TRBV2 and TRBJ2-7; D is unresolved. CDR1 and CDR2 from the germline V gene are SNHLY and FYNNEI. The CDR3 contains 12 residues. Deletions cut 8 bases from V and 1 base from J, with 9 bases between. The CDR3: CASVLGSYEQYF. In DNA, the CDR3 is TGTGCCAGCGTGTTGGGGTCCTACGAGCAGTACTTC.

This CDR3 is CASSLGSPNEKLFF. The CDR3, as DNA: TGTGCCAGCAGCTTAGGGTCGCCGAATGAAAAACTGTTTTTT. V gene TRBV11-2 combines with J gene TRBJ1-4; no definite D call. CDR3 length: 14 amino acids. Germline V CDR1 and CDR2: SGHAT, FQNNGV. V lost 1 base, J lost 5 bases, and 8 bases lay in between.

The rearrangement links TRBV29-1 to TRBJ1-1, with D possibly matching TRBD1 (6 bases). CDR3 length equals 14 residues. The germline gives CDR1 SQVTM, CDR2 ANQGSEA. The V and J ends lost 2 bases and 1 base respectively, with 11 bases between them. CDR3 amino acids: CSVEYRASNTEAFF. The DNA of the CDR3 is TGCAGCGTTGAATACAGGGCGTCGAACACTGAAGCTTTCTTT.

This chain uses TRBV28 with TRBJ1-3; 7 bases are shared with TRBD1. After removal of 8 bases from V and 3 bases from J, the junction contained 10 bases not matched to a gene. Germline CDR1 is MDHEN and CDR2 is SYDVKM. The length of the CDR3 is 15 residues. CDR3 in DNA: TGTGCCAGCGGTACCAGGGGGGTTATTGGAAACACCATATATTTT. Translation gives CASGTRGVIGNTIYF. Variable domain in full (rest from reference TRBV28 and TRBJ1-3): DVKVTQSSRYLVKRTGEKVFLECVQDMDHENMFWYRQDPGLGLRLIYFSYDVKMKEKGDIPEGYSVSREKKERFSLILESASTNQTSMYLCASGTRGVIGNTIYFGEGSWLTVV.

The rearrangement uses TRBV4-2 and TRBJ2-5; D is unresolved. The tail of the sequence fits TRBJ2-7 better, so the J call may be wrong. CDR3 length: 14 residues. CDR1 and CDR2 (germline): LGHNA, YNFKEQ. The CDR3 region has the DNA TGTGCCAGCAGCCCCCCCGCCCCGTGGGACGAGCAGTACTTC. It encodes CASSPPAPWDEQYF.

The rearrangement uses TRBV6-1 and TRBJ2-3; 11 positions agree with TRBD1. CDR1 and CDR2 (germline): MNHNS, SASEGT. The CDR3 has 15 amino acids. V lost 2 bases and J lost 4; bases outside the gene matches: 2. CDR3 amino acids: CASSEWGQGADTQYF. DNA for the CDR3: TGTGCCAGCAGTGAATGGGGACAGGGGGCAGATACGCAGTATTTT.

This sequence joins TRBV7-3 and TRBJ2-5; TRBD2 aligns across 10 bases. The germline gives CDR1 SGHTA, CDR2 FQGTGA. This CDR3 has 15 residues. With 2 bases clipped from V and 1 base from J, the junction kept 1 base outside the gene matches. The CDR3 region is CASSLLAGVQETQYF. Written as DNA, the CDR3 is TGTGCCAGCAGCTTACTAGCGGGAGTCCAAGAGACCCAGTACTTC.

The CDR3 DNA reads TGTGCCAGCAGTTACTCGAGTAGGAACTACGAGCAGTACTTC. This gives the protein CASSYSSRNYEQYF. The chain uses TRBV6-5 and TRBJ2-7; D uncertain. Trimming took 0 bases from V and 3 from J, leaving 9 bases between them. The CDR3 has 14 amino acids. CDR1 is MNHEY, CDR2 SVGAGI, per germline.

This clone was detected many times. The chain combines TRBV10-3 with TRBJ1-2, with D possibly being TRBD1 (6 bases). The CDR3 length is 14 residues. Trimming removed 7 bases from V and 0 bases from J, with 12 bases in between. In germline, CDR1 is ENHRY, CDR2 SYGVKD. The CDR3 coding sequence is TGTGCCATCAAGGGTGACAGGACTAACTATGGCTACACCTTC. It yields the protein CAIKGDRTNYGYTF.

The rearrangement uses TRBV4-3 and TRBJ2-3; 11 bases match TRBD2. Germline V gives CDR1 LGHNA, CDR2 YSLEER. J lost 3 bases, V lost 3 bases, and 5 bases had no gene match. The CDR3 is made up of 16 amino acids. This chain's CDR3 is CASSHYSGRGTDTQYF. CDR3 in DNA: TGCGCCAGCAGCCATTATAGCGGGAGGGGGACAGATACGCAGTATTTT.

A note on this clone: This may come from a read error, since a much larger clone is one base off. The chain carries TRBV5-8 and TRBJ2-3; possible D gene TRBD1, 5 bases. Looked up from germline, CDR1 is SGHTS and CDR2 is YDEGEE. Trimming took 0 bases from V and 0 from J, leaving 5 bases between them. There are 14 residues in the CDR3. The CDR3 loop reads CASSLGQSTDTQYF. CDR3 nucleotides: TGTGCCAGCAGCTTGGGACAGAGCACAGATACGCAGTATTTT.

As regards this clone: Additional DNA sequences in this sample encode the identical CDR3. This rearrangement joins TRBV11-3 to TRBJ2-7; D is undetermined. Germline V gives CDR1 SGHNT, CDR2 YENEEA. The CDR3 has 14 residues. Deletions cut 1 base from V and 0 bases from J, with 7 bases between. The CDR3 sequence is CASSLGPSSYEQYF. CDR3 nucleotide sequence: TGTGCCAGCAGCTTAGGCCCTAGCTCCTACGAGCAGTACTTC. Complete variable domain (other parts from reference TRBV11-3 and TRBJ2-7): EAGVVQSPRYKIIEKKQPVAFWCNPISGHNTLYWYLQNLGQGPELLIRYENEEAVDDSQLPKDRFSAERLKGVDSTLKIQPAELGDSAVYLCASSLGPSSYEQYFGPGTRLTVT.